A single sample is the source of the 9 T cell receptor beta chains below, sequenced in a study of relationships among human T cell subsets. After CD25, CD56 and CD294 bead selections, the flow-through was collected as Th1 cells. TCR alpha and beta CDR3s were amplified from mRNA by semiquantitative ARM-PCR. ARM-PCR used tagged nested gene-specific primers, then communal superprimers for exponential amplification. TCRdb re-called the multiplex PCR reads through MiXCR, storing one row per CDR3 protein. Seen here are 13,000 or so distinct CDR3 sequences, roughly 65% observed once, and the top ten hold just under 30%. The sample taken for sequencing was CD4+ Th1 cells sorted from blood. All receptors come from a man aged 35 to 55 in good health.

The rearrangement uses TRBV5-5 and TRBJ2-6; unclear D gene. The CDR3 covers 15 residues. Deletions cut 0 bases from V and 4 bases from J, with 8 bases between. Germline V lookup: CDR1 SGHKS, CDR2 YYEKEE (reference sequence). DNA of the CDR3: TGTGCCAGCAGCTTGGTTCAGGAAGGGGCCAACGTCCTGACTTTC. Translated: CASSLVQEGANVLTF.

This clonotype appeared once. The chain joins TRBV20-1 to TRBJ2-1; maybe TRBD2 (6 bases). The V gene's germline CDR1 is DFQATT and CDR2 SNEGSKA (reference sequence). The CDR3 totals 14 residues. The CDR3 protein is CSAIITRGGDEQFF. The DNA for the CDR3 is TGCAGCGCCATTATTACTCGGGGAGGCGATGAGCAGTTCTTC.

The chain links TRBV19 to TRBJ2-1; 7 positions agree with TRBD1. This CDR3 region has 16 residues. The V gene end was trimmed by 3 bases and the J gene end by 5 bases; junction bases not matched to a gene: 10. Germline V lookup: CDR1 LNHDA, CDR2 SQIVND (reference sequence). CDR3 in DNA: TGTGCCAGTAGTATTAGGCAGGGGGTAGCGAACAATGAGCAGTTCTTC. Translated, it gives CASSIRQGVANNEQFF.

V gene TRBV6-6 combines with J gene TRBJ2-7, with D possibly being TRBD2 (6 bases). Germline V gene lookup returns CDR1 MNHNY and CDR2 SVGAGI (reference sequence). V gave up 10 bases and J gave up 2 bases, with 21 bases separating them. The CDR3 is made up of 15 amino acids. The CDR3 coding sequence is TGTGCCACCTTTGGGACGGCTAGCGCGACCTACGAGCAGTACTTC. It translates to CATFGTASATYEQYF.

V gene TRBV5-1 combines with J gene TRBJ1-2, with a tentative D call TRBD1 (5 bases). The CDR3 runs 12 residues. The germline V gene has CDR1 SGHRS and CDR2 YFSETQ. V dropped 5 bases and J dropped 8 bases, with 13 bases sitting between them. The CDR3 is CASSSAWGGYTF. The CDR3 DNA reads TGCGCCAGCAGTTCCGCCTGGGGGGGCTACACCTTC.

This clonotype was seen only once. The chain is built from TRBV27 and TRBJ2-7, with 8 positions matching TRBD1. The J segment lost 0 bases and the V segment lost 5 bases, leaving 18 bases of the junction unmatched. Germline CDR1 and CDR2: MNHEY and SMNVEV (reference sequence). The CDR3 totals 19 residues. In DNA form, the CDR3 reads TGTGCCAGCAGTCCAGGCCGGGACAGGACCCTGAGGAGCTCCTACGAGCAGTACTTC. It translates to CASSPGRDRTLRSSYEQYF.

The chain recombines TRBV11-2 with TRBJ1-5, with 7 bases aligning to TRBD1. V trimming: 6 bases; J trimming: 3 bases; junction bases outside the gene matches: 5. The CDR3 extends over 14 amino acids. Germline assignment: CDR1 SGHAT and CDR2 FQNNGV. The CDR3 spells CASSPGQANQPQHF. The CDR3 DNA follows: TGTGCCAGCAGTCCCGGACAGGCCAATCAGCCCCAGCATTTT.

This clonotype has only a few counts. The CDR3 DNA reads TGTGCCAGCAGCCCCGGTCCCACAGGGGCCTACGAGCAGTACTTC. Its protein is CASSPGPTGAYEQYF. This chain links TRBV5-6 with TRBJ2-7, with 7 bases matching TRBD1. The CDR3 contains 15 residues. The germline V gene encodes CDR1 SGHDT and CDR2 YYEEEE. Trimming took 4 bases from V and 2 from J; bases not matched to a gene: 9. The full variable domain, completed using reference TRBV5-6 and TRBJ2-7, is DAGVTQSPTHLIKTRGQQVTLRCSPKSGHDTVSWYQQALGQGPQFIFQYYEEEERQRGNFPDRFSGHQFPNYSSELNVNALLLGDSALYLCASSPGPTGAYEQYFGPGTRLTVT.

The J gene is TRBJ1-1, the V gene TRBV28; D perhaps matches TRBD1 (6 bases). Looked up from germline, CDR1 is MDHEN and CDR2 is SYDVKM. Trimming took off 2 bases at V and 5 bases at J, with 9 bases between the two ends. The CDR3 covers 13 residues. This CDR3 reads CASSLDRNTEAFF. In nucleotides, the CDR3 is TGTGCCAGCAGTTTAGACAGGAATACTGAAGCTTTCTTT. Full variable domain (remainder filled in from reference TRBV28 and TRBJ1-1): DVKVTQSSRYLVKRTGEKVFLECVQDMDHENMFWYRQDPGLGLRLIYFSYDVKMKEKGDIPEGYSVSREKKERFSLILESASTNQTSMYLCASSLDRNTEAFFGQGTRLTVV.